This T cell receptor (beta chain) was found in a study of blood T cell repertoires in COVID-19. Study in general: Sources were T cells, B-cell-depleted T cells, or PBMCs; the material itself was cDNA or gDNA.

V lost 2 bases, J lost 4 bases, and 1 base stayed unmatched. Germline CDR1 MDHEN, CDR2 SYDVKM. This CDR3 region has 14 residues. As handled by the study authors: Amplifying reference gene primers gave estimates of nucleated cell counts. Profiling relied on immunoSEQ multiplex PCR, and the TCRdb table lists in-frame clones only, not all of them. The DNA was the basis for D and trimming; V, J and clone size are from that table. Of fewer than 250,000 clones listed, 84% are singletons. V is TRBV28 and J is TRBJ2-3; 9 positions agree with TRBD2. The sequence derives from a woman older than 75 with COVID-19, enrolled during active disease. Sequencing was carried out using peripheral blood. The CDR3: CASSLAGGPDTQYF. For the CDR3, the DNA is TGTGCCAGCAGTTTAGCGGGGGGGCCAGATACGCAGTATTTT.